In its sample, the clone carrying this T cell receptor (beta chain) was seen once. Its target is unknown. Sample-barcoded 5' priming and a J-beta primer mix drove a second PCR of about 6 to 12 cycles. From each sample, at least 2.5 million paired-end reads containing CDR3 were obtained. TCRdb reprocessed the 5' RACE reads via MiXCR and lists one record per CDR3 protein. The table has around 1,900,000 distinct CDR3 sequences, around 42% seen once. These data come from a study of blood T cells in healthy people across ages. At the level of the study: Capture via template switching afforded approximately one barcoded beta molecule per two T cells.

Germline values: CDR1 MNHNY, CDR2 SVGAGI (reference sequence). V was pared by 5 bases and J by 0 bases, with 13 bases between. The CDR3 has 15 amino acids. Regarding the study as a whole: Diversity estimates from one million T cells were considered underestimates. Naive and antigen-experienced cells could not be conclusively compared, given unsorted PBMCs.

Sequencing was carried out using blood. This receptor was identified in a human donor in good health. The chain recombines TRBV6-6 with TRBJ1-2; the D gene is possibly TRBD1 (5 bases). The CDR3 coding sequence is TGTGCCAGCAGTGACCCAGGGAGAACTAACTATGGCTACACCTTC. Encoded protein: CASSDPGRTNYGYTF.